Sequencing of this T cell receptor (beta chain) was carried out in a study of shared clonotypes between healthy human individuals. About the study: Each donor had three CD4 naive, three CD4 memory, two CD8 naive and one CD8 memory plate.

Replicate PCRs run on sorted subsets employed approximately 0.2 ug DNA, around 31,000 T cell genomes. Sequencing was performed with immunoSEQ multiplex PCR; in TCRdb, only in-frame clones are kept and a portion is missing. The table records roughly 2,300,000 clones, roughly 90% of them present only once. Germline V lookup: CDR1 SGHRS, CDR2 YFSETQ. The V end lost 3 bases, the J end lost 4 bases, and 13 bases lay between the germline ends. CDR3 size: 14 residues. V gene TRBV5-1 combines with J gene TRBJ1-1; tentatively, D is TRBD1 (5 bases). The specimen was naive CD4+ T cells from PBMCs. The subset here: CD45RA+ positively selected. The sequence came from a man younger than 35 in good health. Some clones in this sample may be carry-over from other donors' samples. The CDR3 loop reads CASSWGLQATEAFF. The CDR3, as DNA: TGCGCCAGCAGCTGGGGACTCCAAGCCACTGAAGCTTTCTTT.